The source of this T cell receptor (beta chain) is a study of cytomegalovirus exposure and HLA in healthy donors. In regard to this clone: The antigen is not known.

Study-wide results and caveats: V- and J-gene trimming of TCR beta was linked (in a later analysis) to a missense DCLRE1C variant. A list of approximately 150 TCR beta chains associated with cytomegalovirus was given.

PCR was performed using 60 Vbeta and 13 Jbeta primers. Sequencing used immunoSEQ multiplex PCR; TCRdb keeps in-frame clones, though not all of them. Found here are under 200,000 clones, 75% to 90% of them singletons; the top ten hold more than 0.25%. The CDR3 spans 19 residues. J was trimmed by 4 bases and V by 4 bases; bases with no gene match: 23. The germline CDR1 and CDR2 sequences are SGHRS and YFSETQ. The sequence derives from a woman between 25 and 40 years old in good health and CMV-seronegative. The material sequenced was PBMCs. The chain employs TRBV5-1 and TRBJ2-7, with 7 bases lining up with TRBD1. CDR3 coding DNA: TGCGCCAGCAGCCCCCACAACAGGGGTTATTCACTACGCGGGTACGAGCAGTACTTC. As protein: CASSPHNRGYSLRGYEQYF.